This T cell receptor (beta chain) was retrieved from a study of TIL therapy for anti-PD-1-resistant metastatic lung cancer (dated by TCRdb to about 2021). Looking at the study overall: Before any PD-1/PD-L1 blockade was given, tumors were harvested, nivolumab was then administered, and patients who progressed went on to receive lymphodepletion, an infusion of expanded TIL, and IL-2. Among the enrolled patients, the median age was 54 years (range 38-75), and the median tumor PD-L1 proportion score was approximately 5.9%. Most of the cohort had lung adenocarcinoma, a few tumors were EGFR-mutant and two were ALK-rearranged, and half of the patients were current or former smokers. Across the cohort, whole-exome sequencing showed a median non-synonymous tumor mutation burden of roughly 1.5 mutations per megabase. Tumor and peripheral blood T cell receptor beta sequencing was used to track clonotypes across tumor, expanded TIL product and serial blood samples.

TCR beta CDR3 regions were amplified from genomic DNA by bias-controlled multiplex PCR with the immunoSEQ v3 hsTCRB kit. An Illumina NextSeq 500 was used to sequence the TCR libraries, reaching around 2.1 million read pairs at survey level or roughly 4.5-6.5 million at deep level. Under the source paper's analysis protocol: The immunoSEQ Analyzer software assigned V, D and J genes, filtered out non-productive sequences, and reported clonality. Repertoires were compared by productive Simpson clonality and by the Morisita overlap index of productive TRB rearrangements between infused TIL and blood. Absolute clonotype counts in blood were estimated as lymphocyte count times CD3+ fraction times the clone's productive frequency. Imported from immuneACCESS, the table was reduced by TCRdb to in-frame sequences with V and J called. These copies leave out some clones; in studies compared against another copy, an unresolved V gene accounts for under half, and the cause of the remainder is not known. From that table come the V and J calls and clone size; the DNA was used to work out D and trimming. In all, the sample holds some 50,000 clones, and 70% to 80% of those were seen once. The top ten clones comprise more than 13% of the sample.

Results the study describes overall, beyond this receptor: The cohort was highly selected, including more treatment-naive, never-smoker and oncogene-addicted patients than is typical, which limits generalizability. The baseline peripheral repertoire was partially replaced by infused TIL clonotypes, which then decayed over months, and persistence showed no apparent association with response. The study protocol defined all tumor marker inferences as exploratory.

The time point label here, explained by the study, means: pre-treatment sample, taken before nivolumab and TIL therapy. Adults with stage 4 NSCLC were enrolled from October 2017 to January 2020 in a dual-center phase I trial. The samples were drawn from an open-label, single-arm phase I trial testing tumor-infiltrating lymphocyte therapy combined with nivolumab in advanced non-small cell lung cancer. Blood mononuclear cells from EDTA tubes were isolated by Ficoll gradient, snap-frozen as pellets, and DNA was extracted with a Qiagen mini-prep kit. As to this clone: It lacks a known antigen. No qualities accompany the bases; no much larger clone lies one base away.

CDR1 and CDR2 (MDHEN, SYDVKM) derive from the germline V gene. The CDR3 covers 13 residues, taking in both the cysteine and the phenylalanine. Only the CDR3 region is kept as DNA, spanning 39 bases read in frame from base 1. The V end gives up 6 bases and the J end 9 bases, leaving 8 bases in the junction not matched to a gene. This clonotype was obtained from a man between 65 and 85 years old with non-small cell lung cancer. The specimen comprised blood, sampled at baseline. This chain is built from TRBV28 and TRBJ1-5; 7 middle bases align to TRBD1. The nucleotides read TGTGCCAGCAGGACAGGGTTGGGTTCGCCCCAGCATTTT. It translates to CASRTGLGSPQHF.